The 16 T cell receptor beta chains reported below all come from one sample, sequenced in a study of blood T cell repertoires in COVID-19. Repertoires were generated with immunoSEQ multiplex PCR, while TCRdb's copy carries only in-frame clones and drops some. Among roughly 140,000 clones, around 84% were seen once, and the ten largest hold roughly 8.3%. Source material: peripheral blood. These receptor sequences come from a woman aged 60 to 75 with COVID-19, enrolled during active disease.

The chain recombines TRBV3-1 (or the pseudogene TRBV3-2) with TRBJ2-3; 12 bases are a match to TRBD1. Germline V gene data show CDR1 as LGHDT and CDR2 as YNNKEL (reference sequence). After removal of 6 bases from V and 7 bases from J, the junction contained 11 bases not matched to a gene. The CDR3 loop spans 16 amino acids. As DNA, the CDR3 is TGTGCCAGCAGTCATACGCCGGGACAGGGGGCTTATACGCAGTATTTT. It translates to CASSHTPGQGAYTQYF.

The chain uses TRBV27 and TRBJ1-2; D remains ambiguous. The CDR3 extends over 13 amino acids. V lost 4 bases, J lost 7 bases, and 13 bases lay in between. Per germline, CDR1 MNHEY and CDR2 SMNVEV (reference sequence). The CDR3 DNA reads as TGTGCCAGCAGTTCTTCCGGGGTGGCTGGCTACACCTTC. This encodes CASSSSGVAGYTF.

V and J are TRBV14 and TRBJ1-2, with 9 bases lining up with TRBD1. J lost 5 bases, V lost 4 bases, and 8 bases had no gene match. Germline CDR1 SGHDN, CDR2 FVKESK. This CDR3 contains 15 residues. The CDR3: CASSRGQGGIYGYTF. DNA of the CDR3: TGTGCCAGCAGCCGGGGACAGGGAGGAATTTATGGCTACACCTTC.

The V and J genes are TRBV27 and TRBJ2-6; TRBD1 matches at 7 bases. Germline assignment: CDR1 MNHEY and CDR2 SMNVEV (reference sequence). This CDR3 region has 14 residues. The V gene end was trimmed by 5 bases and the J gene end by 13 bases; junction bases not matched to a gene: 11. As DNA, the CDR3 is TGTGCCAGCAGTCACCGACAGGGCGAGCGGGTCCTGACTTTC. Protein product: CASSHRQGERVLTF.

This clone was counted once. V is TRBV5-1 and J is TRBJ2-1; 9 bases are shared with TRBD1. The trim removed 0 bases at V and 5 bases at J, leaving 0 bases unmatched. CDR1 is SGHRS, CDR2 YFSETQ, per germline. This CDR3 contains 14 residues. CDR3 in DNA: TGCGCCAGCAGCTTGGGGACAGGGGACAATGAGCAGTTCTTC. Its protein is CASSLGTGDNEQFF.

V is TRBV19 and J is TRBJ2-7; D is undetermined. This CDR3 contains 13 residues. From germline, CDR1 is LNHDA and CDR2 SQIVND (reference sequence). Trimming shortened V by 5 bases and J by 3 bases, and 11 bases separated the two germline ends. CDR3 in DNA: TGTGCCAGTAGTCCGCTGGCTGGCTACGAGCAGTACTTC. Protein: CASSPLAGYEQYF. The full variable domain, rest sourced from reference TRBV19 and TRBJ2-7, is DGGITQSPKYLFRKEGQNVTLSCEQNLNHDAMYWYRQDPGQGLRLIYYSQIVNDFQKGDIAEGYSVSREKKESFPLTVTSAQKNPTAFYLCASSPLAGYEQYFGPGTRLTVT.

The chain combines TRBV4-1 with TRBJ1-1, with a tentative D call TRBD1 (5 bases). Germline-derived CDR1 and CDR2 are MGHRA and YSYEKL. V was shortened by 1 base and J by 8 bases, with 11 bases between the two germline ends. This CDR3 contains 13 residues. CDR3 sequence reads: CASSQGRAGEAFF. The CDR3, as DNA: TGCGCCAGCAGCCAAGGCAGGGCCGGGGAAGCTTTCTTT.

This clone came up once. CDR3 DNA sequence: TGTGCCAGCAGCTTCGACTTAAACAATCAGCCCCAGCATTTT. Translation gives CASSFDLNNQPQHF. This rearrangement joins TRBV7-9 to TRBJ1-5, with D unresolved. The CDR3 has 14 residues. Germline CDR1 reads SEHNR; CDR2 reads FQNEAQ (reference sequence). Trimming took off 3 bases at V and 3 bases at J, with 9 bases between the two ends.

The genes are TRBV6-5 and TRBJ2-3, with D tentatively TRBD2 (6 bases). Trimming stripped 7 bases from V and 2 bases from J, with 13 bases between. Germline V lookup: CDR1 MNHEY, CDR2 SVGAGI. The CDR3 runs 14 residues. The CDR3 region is CASTPGLNTDTQYF. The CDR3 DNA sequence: TGTGCCAGCACCCCGGGACTGAACACAGATACGCAGTATTTT.

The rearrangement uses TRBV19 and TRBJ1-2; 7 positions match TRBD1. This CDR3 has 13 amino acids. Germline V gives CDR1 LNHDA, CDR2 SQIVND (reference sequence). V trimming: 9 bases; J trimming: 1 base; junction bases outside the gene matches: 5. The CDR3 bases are TGTGCCAGCTCCCGGGACAGTAACTATGGCTACACCTTC. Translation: CASSRDSNYGYTF.

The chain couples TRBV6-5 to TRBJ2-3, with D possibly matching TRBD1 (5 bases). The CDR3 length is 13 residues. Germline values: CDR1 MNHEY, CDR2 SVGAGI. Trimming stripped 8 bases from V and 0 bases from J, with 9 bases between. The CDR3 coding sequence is TGTGCCAGCTCTAGGACAAGCACAGATACGCAGTATTTT. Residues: CASSRTSTDTQYF.

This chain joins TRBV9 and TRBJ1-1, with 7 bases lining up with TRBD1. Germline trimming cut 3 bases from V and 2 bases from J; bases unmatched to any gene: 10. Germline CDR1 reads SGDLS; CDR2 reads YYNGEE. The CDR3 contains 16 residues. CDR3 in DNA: TGTGCCAGCAGCGGTGGAACAGGGGCAGGAAACACTGAAGCTTTCTTT. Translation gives CASSGGTGAGNTEAFF.

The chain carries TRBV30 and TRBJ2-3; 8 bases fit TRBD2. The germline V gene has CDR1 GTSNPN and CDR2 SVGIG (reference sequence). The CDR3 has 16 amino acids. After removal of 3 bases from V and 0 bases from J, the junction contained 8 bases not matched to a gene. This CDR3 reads CAWRAGTRSSTDTQYF. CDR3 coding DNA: TGTGCCTGGAGAGCCGGGACTAGGAGTAGCACAGATACGCAGTATTTT.

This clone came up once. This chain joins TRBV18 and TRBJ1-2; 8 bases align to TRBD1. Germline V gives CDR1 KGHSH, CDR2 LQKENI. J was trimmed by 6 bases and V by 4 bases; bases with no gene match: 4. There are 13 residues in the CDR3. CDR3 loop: CASSLGQGDGYTF. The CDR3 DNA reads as TGTGCCAGCTCACTCGGACAGGGTGATGGCTACACCTTC.

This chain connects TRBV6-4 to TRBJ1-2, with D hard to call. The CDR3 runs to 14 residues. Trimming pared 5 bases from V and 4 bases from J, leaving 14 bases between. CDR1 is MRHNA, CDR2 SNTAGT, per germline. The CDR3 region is CASSPGVDFYGYTF. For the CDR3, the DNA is TGTGCCAGCAGTCCCGGGGTTGACTTCTATGGCTACACCTTC.

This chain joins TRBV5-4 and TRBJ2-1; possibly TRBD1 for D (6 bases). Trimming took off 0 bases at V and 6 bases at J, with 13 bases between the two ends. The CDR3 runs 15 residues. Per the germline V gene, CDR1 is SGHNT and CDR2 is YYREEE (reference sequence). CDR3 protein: CASSLDRALSNEQFF. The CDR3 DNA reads TGTGCCAGCAGCTTGGACAGGGCTTTGAGCAATGAGCAGTTCTTC.